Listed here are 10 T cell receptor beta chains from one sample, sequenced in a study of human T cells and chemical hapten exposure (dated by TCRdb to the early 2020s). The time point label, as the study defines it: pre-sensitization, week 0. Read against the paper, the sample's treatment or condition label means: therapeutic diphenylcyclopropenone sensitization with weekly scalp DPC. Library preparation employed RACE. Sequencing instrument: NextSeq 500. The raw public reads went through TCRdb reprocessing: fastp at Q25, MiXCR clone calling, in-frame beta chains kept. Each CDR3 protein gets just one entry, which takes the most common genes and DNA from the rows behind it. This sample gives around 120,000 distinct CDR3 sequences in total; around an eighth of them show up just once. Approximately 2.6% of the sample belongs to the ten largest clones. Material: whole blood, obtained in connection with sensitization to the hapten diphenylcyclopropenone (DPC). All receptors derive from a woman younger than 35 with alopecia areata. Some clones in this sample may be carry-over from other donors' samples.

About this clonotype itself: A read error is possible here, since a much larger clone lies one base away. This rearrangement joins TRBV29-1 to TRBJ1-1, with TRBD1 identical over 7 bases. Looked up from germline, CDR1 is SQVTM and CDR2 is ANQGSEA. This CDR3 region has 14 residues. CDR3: CSVGTASRNAEAFF. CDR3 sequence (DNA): TGCAGCGTCGGGACAGCCAGCAGGAACGCTGAAGCTTTCTTT.

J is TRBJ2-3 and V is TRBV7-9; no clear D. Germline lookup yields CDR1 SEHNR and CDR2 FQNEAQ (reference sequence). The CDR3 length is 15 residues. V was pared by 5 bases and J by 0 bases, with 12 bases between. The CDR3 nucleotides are TGTGCCAGCAGCGAGAGGACGGCTAGCACAGATACGCAGTATTTT. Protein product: CASSERTASTDTQYF. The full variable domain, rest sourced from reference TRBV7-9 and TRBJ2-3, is DTGVSQNPRHKITKRGQNVTFRCDPISEHNRLYWYRQTLGQGPEFLTYFQNEAQLEKSRLLSDRFSAERPKGSFSTLEIQRTEQGDSAMYLCASSERTASTDTQYFGPGTRLTVL.

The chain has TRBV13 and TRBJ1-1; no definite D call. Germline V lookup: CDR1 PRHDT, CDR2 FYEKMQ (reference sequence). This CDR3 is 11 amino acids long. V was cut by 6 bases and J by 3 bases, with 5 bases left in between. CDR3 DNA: TGTGCCAGCAGTCAAGACACTGAAGCTTTCTTT. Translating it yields CASSQDTEAFF.

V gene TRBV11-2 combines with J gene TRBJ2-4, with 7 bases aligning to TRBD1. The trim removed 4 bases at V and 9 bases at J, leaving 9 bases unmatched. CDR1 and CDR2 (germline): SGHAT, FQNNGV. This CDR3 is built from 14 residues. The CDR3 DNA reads TGTGCCAGCAGCTCCCTGACAGGGTTGGTCATTCAGTACTTC. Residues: CASSSLTGLVIQYF.

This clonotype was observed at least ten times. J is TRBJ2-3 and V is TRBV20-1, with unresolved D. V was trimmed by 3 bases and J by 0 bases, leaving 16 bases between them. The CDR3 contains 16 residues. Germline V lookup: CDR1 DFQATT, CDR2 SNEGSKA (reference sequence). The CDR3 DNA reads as TGCAGTGCTAGTGGGAACCTAGGAGTCAGCACAGATACGCAGTATTTT. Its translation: CSASGNLGVSTDTQYF.

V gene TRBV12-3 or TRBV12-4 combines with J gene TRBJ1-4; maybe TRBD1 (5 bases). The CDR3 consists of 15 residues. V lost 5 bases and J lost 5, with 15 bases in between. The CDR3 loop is CASSPLWGGNEKLFF. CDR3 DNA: TGTGCCAGCAGTCCCCTGTGGGGCGGGAATGAAAAACTGTTTTTT.

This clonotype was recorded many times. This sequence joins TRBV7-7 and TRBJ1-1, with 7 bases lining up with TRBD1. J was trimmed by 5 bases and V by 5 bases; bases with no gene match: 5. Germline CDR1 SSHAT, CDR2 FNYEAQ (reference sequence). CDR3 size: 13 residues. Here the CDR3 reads CASSQTGTTEAFF. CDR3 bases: TGTGCCAGCAGCCAGACAGGGACGACTGAAGCTTTCTTT.

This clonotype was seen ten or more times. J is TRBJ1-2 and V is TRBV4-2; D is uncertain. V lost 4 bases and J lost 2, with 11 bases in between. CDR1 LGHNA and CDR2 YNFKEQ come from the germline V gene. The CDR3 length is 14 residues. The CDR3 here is CASSLFRQNYGYTF. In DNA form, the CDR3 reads TGTGCCAGCAGCCTCTTCAGGCAGAACTATGGCTACACCTTC.

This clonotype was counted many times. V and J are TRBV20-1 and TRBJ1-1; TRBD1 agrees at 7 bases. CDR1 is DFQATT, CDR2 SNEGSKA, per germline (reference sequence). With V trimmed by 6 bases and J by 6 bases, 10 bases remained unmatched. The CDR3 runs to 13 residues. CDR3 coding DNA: TGCAGTGCAGCCCCTTCAGGACAGGCTGAAGCTTTCTTT. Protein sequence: CSAAPSGQAEAFF.

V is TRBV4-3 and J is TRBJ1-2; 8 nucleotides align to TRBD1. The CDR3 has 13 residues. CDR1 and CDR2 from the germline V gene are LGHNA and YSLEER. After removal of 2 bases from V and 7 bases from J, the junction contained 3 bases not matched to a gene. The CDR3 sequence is CASSQQQGVGYTF. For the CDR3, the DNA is TGCGCCAGCAGCCAACAACAGGGGGTTGGCTACACCTTC.